This TCR beta chain was captured by sequencing in a study of T-cell reconstitution after alpha-beta-depleted transplantation in children. Germline-derived CDR1 and CDR2 are DFQATT and SNEGSKA (reference sequence). Trimming took off 5 bases at V and 3 bases at J, with 7 bases between the two ends. This CDR3 has 11 amino acids. Unique molecular identifiers were used to barcode this TCRbeta library. TCRdb reprocessed the PCR reads via MiXCR and lists one record per CDR3 protein. Of some 500,000 distinct CDR3 sequences listed, 15% to 20% are singletons. The chain uses TRBV20-1 and TRBJ1-1; D ambiguous. The sequence was collected from a human donor who donated a stem cell graft to a child with acute lymphoblastic leukemia. This specimen was PBMCs from the stem cell graft donor, taken from the stem cell graft. The CDR3 bases are TGCAGTGCTCTACAGTACACTGAAGCTTTCTTT. Translation: CSALQYTEAFF.